This T cell receptor beta chain was obtained from a study of cytomegalovirus exposure and HLA in healthy donors. Study conclusions and caveats: Among the CMV-associated chains, a few were confirmed in vitro as specific for CMV antigens.

Concerning this clone itself: Its antigen is unknown.

The V and J ends lost 5 bases and 0 bases, in that order; junction bases with no gene match: 3. This CDR3 has 14 residues. Germline lookup yields CDR1 PRHDT and CDR2 FYEKMQ (reference sequence). Repertoires were generated with immunoSEQ multiplex PCR, while TCRdb's copy carries only in-frame clones and drops some. The sample carries approximately 90,000 clones, approximately 96% recorded once. The clonotype was recovered from a man aged 18 to 29 in good health and CMV-seronegative. The sequenced material came from PBMCs. V gene TRBV13 combines with J gene TRBJ1-1; TRBD1 aligns across 7 bases. Written as DNA, the CDR3 is TGTGCCAGCAGCCCGGGACAGATGAACACTGAAGCTTTCTTT. Protein sequence: CASSPGQMNTEAFF. Variable domain in full (rest from reference TRBV13 and TRBJ1-1): AAGVIQSPRHLIKEKRETATLKCYPIPRHDTVYWYQQGPGQDPQFLISFYEKMQSDKGSIPDRFSAQQFSDYHSELNMSSLELGDSALYFCASSPGQMNTEAFFGQGTRLTVV.